This T cell receptor (beta chain) originates from a study of Graves' ophthalmopathy and Graves' hyperthyroidism. Amplification of TCR beta CDR3 regions used RNA transcripts. Amplification began with first-round RT-PCR using HTBI primers, then second-round multiplex PCR was performed. TCRdb reprocessed the multiplex PCR reads with MiXCR, giving one entry per CDR3 protein. The table lists about 740,000 distinct CDR3 sequences, 35% to 50% of them singletons. The CDR3 is 16 residues long. In germline, CDR1 is SGHTA, CDR2 FQGNSA. V was shortened by 1 base and J by 6 bases, with 19 bases between the two germline ends. This clonotype occurred many times.

Sequencing was performed on peripheral blood. The sequence was collected from an adult man with Graves' ophthalmopathy. This rearrangement joins TRBV7-2 to TRBJ2-7; maybe TRBD1 (5 bases). The CDR3 DNA follows: TGTGCCAGCAGCTTAGGTCATTCAGGGTTATTGGGCGAGCAGTACTTC. This encodes CASSLGHSGLLGEQYF.